The 14 T cell receptor beta chains listed next were all sequenced from one sample in a study of CD8 T cells in Susac syndrome. With random hexamers, reverse transcription was performed on 0.5 to 1 ug of RNA. TCRdb itself ran the immunoSEQ multiplex PCR reads through MiXCR, one entry per CDR3 protein. This table has approximately 71,000 distinct CDR3 sequences, roughly 95% appearing once. The specimen sequenced was CD4+ T cells from PBMCs. All receptors come from a human donor with multiple sclerosis.

The chain uses TRBV19 and TRBJ2-3; D unresolved. V lost 3 bases and J lost 1, with 8 bases in between. The V gene's germline CDR1 is LNHDA and CDR2 SQIVND (reference sequence). The CDR3 runs to 14 residues. As DNA, the CDR3 is TGTGCCAGTAGTATCGGCCCAGGCACAGATACGCAGTATTTT. Translated: CASSIGPGTDTQYF.

The CDR3 DNA follows: TGTGCCACCAGGGGGCCCAATTTGGAAACTGGCTCCTACAATGAGCAGTTCTTC. It yields the protein CATRGPNLETGSYNEQFF. The chain uses TRBV24-1 and TRBJ2-1; D might be TRBD1 (5 bases). The germline V gene has CDR1 KGHDR and CDR2 SFDVKD. V was cut by 7 bases and J by 0 bases, with 21 bases left in between. The CDR3 contains 18 residues.

This chain connects TRBV4-3 to TRBJ1-3, with D possibly matching TRBD1 (6 bases). From germline, CDR1 is LGHNA and CDR2 YSLEER. Trimming took 0 bases from V and 2 from J, leaving 14 bases between them. The CDR3 is 17 residues long. The CDR3 reads CASSQDQGQGAGNTIYF. DNA for the CDR3: TGCGCCAGCAGCCAAGATCAGGGACAAGGGGCTGGAAACACCATATATTTT.

This clonotype was found once. The rearrangement joins TRBV11-3 to TRBJ1-2; a possible D gene is TRBD1 (6 bases). Trimming took off 4 bases at V and 4 bases at J, with 19 bases between the two ends. Germline V lookup: CDR1 SGHNT, CDR2 YENEEA. The length of the CDR3 is 16 residues. CDR3 DNA sequence: TGTGCCAGCAGCTACCGGGGGCCCGGGGTTGGCTATGGCTACACCTTC. Translated, it gives CASSYRGPGVGYGYTF.

The chain employs TRBV7-2 and TRBJ1-4; D unclear. This CDR3 has 15 residues. Germline-derived CDR1 and CDR2 are SGHTA and FQGNSA. V shed 5 bases and J shed 5 bases, with 15 bases lying between them. CDR3 loop: CASSPALLLNEKLFF. The CDR3 nucleotides read TGTGCCAGCAGCCCCGCCCTCCTCCTGAATGAAAAACTGTTTTTT.

The V call is TRBV29-1, the J call TRBJ2-7, with 9 bases lining up with TRBD2. Germline-derived CDR1 and CDR2 are SQVTM and ANQGSEA. The V segment lost 5 bases and the J segment 4 bases; nucleotides outside the gene matches: 9. The CDR3 extends over 14 amino acids. The CDR3 region is CSVRRGGGAYEQYF. As DNA, the CDR3 is TGCAGCGTTCGTCGGGGCGGGGGGGCTTACGAGCAGTACTTC.

This clonotype was observed once. The chain has TRBV5-4 and TRBJ2-6, with TRBD2 matching over 7 bases. The ends lost 6 bases at V and 2 bases at J; junction bases unmatched: 5. The CDR3 is 15 amino acids. Germline V CDR1 and CDR2: SGHNT, YYREEE (reference sequence). The DNA of the CDR3 is TGTGCCAGCACCCTAGGACTAGCTGGGGCCAACGTCCTGACTTTC. This gives the protein CASTLGLAGANVLTF.

This clonotype was observed once. The chain has TRBV7-2 and TRBJ1-6; no clear D gene. V lost 5 bases and J lost 12, with 14 bases in between. CDR3 size: 13 residues. CDR1 is SGHTA, CDR2 FQGNSA, per germline. The CDR3 is CASSPDQVEPLHF. CDR3 bases: TGTGCCAGCAGCCCAGATCAGGTTGAACCCCTCCACTTT.

This chain joins TRBV6-6 and TRBJ1-1, with a weak D call TRBD1 (5 bases). Between the trimmed V and J ends, which lost 6 bases and 3 bases, there was a span of 11 bases. The CDR3 has 13 amino acids. Germline V gene lookup returns CDR1 MNHNY and CDR2 SVGAGI (reference sequence). The CDR3 sequence: CASSLDRDTEAFF. Written as DNA, the CDR3 is TGTGCCAGCAGCCTCGACAGAGACACTGAAGCTTTCTTT.

V and J are TRBV20-1 and TRBJ1-6; D not certain. Germline V CDR1 and CDR2: DFQATT, SNEGSKA (reference sequence). With 1 base removed from V and 10 bases from J, the gap between germline ends came to 11 bases. CDR3 size: 13 residues. The CDR3 reads CSARGRTFSPLHF. The CDR3 DNA sequence: TGCAGTGCTAGAGGCAGGACTTTCTCACCCCTCCACTTT.

The rearrangement joins TRBV28 to TRBJ2-7, with a possible D match to TRBD1 (6 bases). The CDR3 consists of 14 residues. Trimming pared 2 bases from V and 2 bases from J, leaving 10 bases between. Germline V gives CDR1 MDHEN, CDR2 SYDVKM. This CDR3 reads CASSLGAGAYEQYF. In DNA, the CDR3 is TGTGCCAGCAGTTTAGGGGCAGGGGCCTACGAGCAGTACTTC.

The gene calls are TRBV27 and TRBJ2-3, with 7 bases that match TRBD2. J was trimmed by 3 bases and V by 5 bases; bases with no gene match: 11. The CDR3 runs to 16 residues. CDR1 and CDR2 (germline): MNHEY, SMNVEV (reference sequence). The CDR3 loop reads CASSPRGAGLTDTQYF. The DNA for the CDR3 is TGTGCCAGCAGTCCCCGGGGAGCGGGGCTTACAGATACGCAGTATTTT.

The V and J genes are TRBV24-1 and TRBJ2-5, with a possible D match to TRBD1 (5 bases). From germline, CDR1 is KGHDR and CDR2 SFDVKD. The CDR3 totals 15 residues. V lost 6 bases, J lost 1 base, and 14 bases lay in between. This chain's CDR3 is CATSTGPWGQETQYF. For the CDR3, the DNA is TGTGCCACCAGTACAGGACCATGGGGCCAAGAGACCCAGTACTTC.

This clonotype has only one observation. The rearrangement joins TRBV29-1 to TRBJ2-5, with unresolved D. CDR1 and CDR2 from the germline V gene are SQVTM and ANQGSEA. CDR3 length equals 13 residues. The ends were cut back, 7 bases at V and 1 base at J, with 13 bases in the middle. The CDR3 sequence: CSAATGSQETQYF. In DNA, the CDR3 is TGCAGCGCCGCTACGGGTTCCCAAGAGACCCAGTACTTC. The variable domain in full, completed from reference TRBV29-1 and TRBJ2-5, reads SAVISQKPSRDICQRGTSLTIQCQVDSQVTMMFWYRQQPGQSLTLIATANQGSEATYESGFVIDKFPISRPNLTFSTLTVSNMSPEDSSIYLCSAATGSQETQYFGPGTRLLVL.